This T cell receptor (beta chain) comes out of a study of beta chain features in type 1 diabetes. Study findings and constraints: Moderate but significant shortening of TCRB CDR3s was recorded in all four CD4+ subsets from Type 1 diabetes patients.

This clone occurred a few times. Its antigen is unidentified. The whole isolated RNA underwent reverse transcription, so sequencing captured expressed TCRB transcripts. Sequencing was performed with immunoSEQ multiplex PCR; in TCRdb, only in-frame clones are kept and a portion is missing. The top ten clones hold 0.017% of a sample with 200,000 to 300,000 clones, about 11% of them seen once. The CDR3 has 12 amino acids. In germline, CDR1 is MNHNS, CDR2 SASEGT. Trimming removed 8 bases from V and 2 bases from J, with 8 bases in between. J is TRBJ2-3 and V is TRBV6-1; no clear D gene. Material for sequencing was naive CD4+ T cells from blood. This TCR was sampled from a man aged 25 to 40 with type 1 diabetes. The CDR3 sequence: CASSRDTDTQYF. The DNA for the CDR3 is TGTGCCAGCTCAAGAGACACAGATACGCAGTATTTT.